This passage covers 18 T cell receptor beta chains from one sample sequenced in a study of blood T cell repertoires in COVID-19. Produced via immunoSEQ multiplex PCR; TCRdb's table is partial and in-frame only. The repertoire includes 150,000 to 170,000 clones, under 95% of them detected once, and around 0.55% sits in the top ten. The sequenced material came from peripheral blood. Source of these receptors: a man in his fifties or sixties with acute or convalescent COVID-19.

The chain carries TRBV27 and TRBJ2-2; 8 bases agree with TRBD1. Germline-derived CDR1 and CDR2 are MNHEY and SMNVEV (reference sequence). The J segment lost 6 bases and the V segment lost 5 bases, leaving 8 bases of the junction unmatched. The CDR3 length is 15 residues. CDR3 in DNA: TGTGCCAGCAGTCCCCGGACAGGGTATTCCGGGGAGCTGTTTTTT. This gives the protein CASSPRTGYSGELFF.

The CDR3 sequence is CASSPQGVEQYF. The DNA for the CDR3 is TGCGCCAGCAGCCCCCAGGGGGTCGAGCAGTACTTC. The rearrangement joins TRBV5-1 to TRBJ2-7, with 7 bases matching TRBD1. CDR3 size: 12 residues. V trimming: 4 bases; J trimming: 6 bases; junction bases outside the gene matches: 4. Germline CDR1 SGHRS, CDR2 YFSETQ.

The V and J genes are TRBV6-5 and TRBJ1-1; TRBD1 aligns across 7 bases. Germline assignment: CDR1 MNHEY and CDR2 SVGAGI. The CDR3 is 14 amino acids. V lost 2 bases to trimming and J lost 1 base; unmatched junction nucleotides: 1. The DNA of the CDR3 is TGTGCCAGCAGTTACGGGGACAGGAACACTGAAGCTTTCTTT. Amino acid sequence: CASSYGDRNTEAFF.

J is TRBJ1-5 and V is TRBV28, with D possibly being TRBD1 (5 bases). V was pared by 6 bases and J by 4 bases, with 16 bases between. Per the germline V gene, CDR1 is MDHEN and CDR2 is SYDVKM. The length of the CDR3 is 15 residues. CDR3 nucleotide sequence: TGTGCCAGCAGCCCTCTAGGGCGGGGGAATCAGCCCCAGCATTTT. Protein product: CASSPLGRGNQPQHF.

The chain has TRBV2 and TRBJ1-1; 9 positions match TRBD1. Germline assignment: CDR1 SNHLY and CDR2 FYNNEI. V gave up 7 bases and J gave up 3 bases; unmatched junction bases: 3. CDR3 length: 13 residues. CDR3 bases: TGTGCCAGCACCGGACAGGGGTACACTGAAGCTTTCTTT. It encodes CASTGQGYTEAFF.

The chain recombines TRBV4-1 with TRBJ1-4, with 7 positions matching TRBD1. Germline V gives CDR1 MGHRA, CDR2 YSYEKL. The junction had 3 bases not matched to a gene; V was cut back by 3 bases and J by 5 bases. CDR3 size: 14 residues. The CDR3 loop reads CASSQLQGNEKLFF. The DNA of the CDR3 is TGCGCCAGCAGCCAGTTACAGGGGAATGAAAAACTGTTTTTT.

The genes are TRBV5-1 and TRBJ2-5, with 7 bases fitting TRBD1. CDR1 is SGHRS, CDR2 YFSETQ, per germline. The CDR3 extends over 14 amino acids. V lost 4 bases to trimming and J lost 1 base; unmatched junction nucleotides: 4. CDR3 coding DNA: TGCGCCAGCAGCCTGGGACAGTTCCAAGAGACCCAGTACTTC. Translated, it gives CASSLGQFQETQYF.

The rearrangement uses TRBV7-3 and TRBJ2-2; TRBD2 agrees at 10 bases. V shed 1 base and J 1 base; nucleotides not matched to a gene: 6. Germline loops: CDR1 SGHTA, CDR2 FQGTGA. The CDR3 sequence is 18 residues long. CDR3 sequence (DNA): TGTGCCAGCAGCTTAATCCCGACTAGCGGGTGGAACACCGGGGAGCTGTTTTTT. It translates to CASSLIPTSGWNTGELFF.

This clone was counted a single time. The gene calls are TRBV27 and TRBJ2-1; 10 nucleotides line up with TRBD2. Looked up from germline, CDR1 is MNHEY and CDR2 is SMNVEV (reference sequence). The CDR3 runs 15 residues. The J segment lost 3 bases and the V segment lost 5 bases, leaving 4 bases of the junction unmatched. This CDR3 is CASSPRTSGYNEQFF. The CDR3 nucleotides are TGTGCCAGCAGTCCTCGGACTAGCGGCTACAATGAGCAGTTCTTC.

The chain combines TRBV18 with TRBJ2-7, with D possibly being TRBD1 (5 bases). The germline V gene has CDR1 KGHSH and CDR2 LQKENI. CDR3 length: 13 residues. The ends were cut back, 1 base at V and 1 base at J, with 5 bases in the middle. The CDR3 bases are TGTGCCAGCTCACCACAGGGGTCCTACGAGCAGTACTTC. Protein product: CASSPQGSYEQYF.

This rearrangement joins TRBV30 to TRBJ1-5; 8 bases agree with TRBD1. CDR1 is GTSNPN, CDR2 SVGIG, per germline (reference sequence). Trimming removed 1 base from V and 9 bases from J; junction bases left unmatched: 11. This CDR3 region has 15 residues. The CDR3 loop is CAWSAPGTGLAPQHF. The CDR3 nucleotides read TGTGCCTGGAGTGCCCCCGGGACAGGACTGGCGCCCCAGCATTTT.

This rearrangement joins TRBV15 to TRBJ1-1; D not certain. The germline V and J ends were trimmed by 1 base and 8 bases, with 14 bases remaining between them. This CDR3 is 14 amino acids long. Germline V CDR1 and CDR2: LNHNV, YYDKDF (reference sequence). CDR3: CATSRGGNLPEAFF. CDR3 DNA: TGTGCCACCAGCAGAGGAGGGAATCTCCCCGAAGCTTTCTTT. Using reference TRBV15 and TRBJ1-1 for the parts outside the CDR3, the full variable domain is DAMVIQNPRYQVTQFGKPVTLSCSQTLNHNVMYWYQQKSSQAPKLLFHYYDKDFNNEADTPDNFQSRRPNTSFCFLDIRSPGLGDTAMYLCATSRGGNLPEAFFGQGTRLTVV.

CDR3 in DNA: TGTGCCAGCAGCCTTGGTGGTGCCATGAGGGTTCACAATGAGCAGTTCTTC. Its protein product is CASSLGGAMRVHNEQFF. The V gene is TRBV7-2, the J gene TRBJ2-1; D is perhaps TRBD2 (5 bases). Germline V lookup: CDR1 SGHTA, CDR2 FQGNSA. The CDR3 is made up of 17 amino acids. V lost 5 bases and J 5 bases, leaving 22 bases between the germline ends. The full variable domain, with the rest looked up from reference TRBV7-2 and TRBJ2-1, is GAGVSQSPSNKVTEKGKDVELRCDPISGHTALYWYRQSLGQGLEFLIYFQGNSAPDKSGLPSDRFSAERTGGSVSTLTIQRTQQEDSAVYLCASSLGGAMRVHNEQFFGPGTRLTVL.

This clone was found once. The rearrangement uses TRBV6-6 and TRBJ2-1; TRBD2 matches 9 bases. Germline CDR1 reads MNHNY; CDR2 reads SVGAGI (reference sequence). V was pared by 2 bases and J by 6 bases, with 8 bases of the junction left unmatched. There are 16 residues in the CDR3. The CDR3 nucleotides are TGTGCCAGCAGTTACACCGCGGGAGGGATGACCAATGAGCAGTTCTTC. Its protein product is CASSYTAGGMTNEQFF.

The chain couples TRBV28 to TRBJ2-3; the match to TRBD1 covers 9 bases. Trimming took 8 bases from V and 6 from J; bases not matched to a gene: 6. There are 13 residues in the CDR3. The germline gives CDR1 MDHEN, CDR2 SYDVKM. In DNA, the CDR3 is TGTGCCAGCGGCACAGGGGGCTGGGATACGCAGTATTTT. Residues: CASGTGGWDTQYF. Together with reference TRBV28 and TRBJ2-3, the CDR3 gives the full variable domain: DVKVTQSSRYLVKRTGEKVFLECVQDMDHENMFWYRQDPGLGLRLIYFSYDVKMKEKGDIPEGYSVSREKKERFSLILESASTNQTSMYLCASGTGGWDTQYFGPGTRLTVL.

The J gene is TRBJ1-4, the V gene TRBV5-1; 7 nucleotides match TRBD1. The length of the CDR3 is 15 residues. V gave up 5 bases and J gave up 1 base; unmatched junction bases: 5. In germline, CDR1 is SGHRS, CDR2 YFSETQ. CDR3 bases: TGCGCCAGCAGTTCAGGGGGAGGAACTAATGAAAAACTGTTTTTT. It yields the protein CASSSGGGTNEKLFF.

This chain links TRBV4-1 with TRBJ2-5, with 9 nucleotides matching TRBD2. This CDR3 contains 13 residues. In germline, CDR1 is MGHRA, CDR2 YSYEKL. The V gene end was trimmed by 4 bases and the J gene end by 5 bases; junction bases not matched to a gene: 2. CDR3 sequence reads: CASSRGGVETQYF. CDR3 DNA sequence: TGCGCCAGCAGCCGCGGGGGGGTGGAGACCCAGTACTTC.

J is TRBJ1-2 and V is TRBV14; D possibly corresponds to TRBD1 (6 bases). Trimming pared 1 base from V and 10 bases from J, leaving 10 bases between. This CDR3 comprises 12 residues. Germline V gene sequence: CDR1 SGHDN, CDR2 FVKESK. The CDR3 nucleotides read TGTGCCAGCAGCCAAGGCAGACAGGACTACACCTTC. It specifies CASSQGRQDYTF.